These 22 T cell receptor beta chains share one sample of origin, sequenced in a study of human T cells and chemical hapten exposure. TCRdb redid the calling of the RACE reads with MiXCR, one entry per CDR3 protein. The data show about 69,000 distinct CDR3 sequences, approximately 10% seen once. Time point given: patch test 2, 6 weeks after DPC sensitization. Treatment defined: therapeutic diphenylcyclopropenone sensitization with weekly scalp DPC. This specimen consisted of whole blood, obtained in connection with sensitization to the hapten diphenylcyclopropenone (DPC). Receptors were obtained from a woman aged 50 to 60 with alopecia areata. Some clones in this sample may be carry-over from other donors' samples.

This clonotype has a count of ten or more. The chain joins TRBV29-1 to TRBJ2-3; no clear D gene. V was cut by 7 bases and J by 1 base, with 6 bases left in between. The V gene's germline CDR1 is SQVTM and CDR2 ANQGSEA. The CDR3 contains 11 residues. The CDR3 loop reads CSGSRTDTQYF. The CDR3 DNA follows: TGCAGCGGCTCGCGCACAGATACGCAGTATTTT.

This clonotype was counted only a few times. CDR3 bases: TGTGCCAGCAGCCCTCGGACCGGGCCAAAAAAACTGTTTTTT. Its translation: CASSPRTGPKKLFF. V and J are TRBV11-2 and TRBJ1-4, with D hard to call. The length of the CDR3 is 14 residues. Trimming removed 5 bases from V and 9 bases from J, with 16 bases in between. Per the germline V gene, CDR1 is SGHAT and CDR2 is FQNNGV. Together with reference TRBV11-2 and TRBJ1-4, the CDR3 gives the full variable domain: EAGVAQSPRYKIIEKRQSVAFWCNPISGHATLYWYQQILGQGPKLLIQFQNNGVVDDSQLPKDRFSAERLKGVDSTLKIQPAKLEDSAVYLCASSPRTGPKKLFFGSGTQLSVL.

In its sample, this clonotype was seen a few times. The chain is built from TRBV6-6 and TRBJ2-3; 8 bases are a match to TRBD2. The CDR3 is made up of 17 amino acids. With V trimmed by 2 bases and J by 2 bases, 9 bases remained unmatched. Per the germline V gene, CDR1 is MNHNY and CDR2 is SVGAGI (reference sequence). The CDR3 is CASSYTNSGAPTDTQYF. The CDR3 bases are TGTGCCAGCAGTTACACAAATAGCGGGGCACCCACAGATACGCAGTATTTT.

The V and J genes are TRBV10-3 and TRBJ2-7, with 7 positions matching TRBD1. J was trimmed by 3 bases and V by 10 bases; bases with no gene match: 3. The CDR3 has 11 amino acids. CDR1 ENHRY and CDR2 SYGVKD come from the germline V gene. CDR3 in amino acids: CATGQFYEQYF. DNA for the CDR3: TGTGCCACGGGACAGTTCTACGAGCAGTACTTC.

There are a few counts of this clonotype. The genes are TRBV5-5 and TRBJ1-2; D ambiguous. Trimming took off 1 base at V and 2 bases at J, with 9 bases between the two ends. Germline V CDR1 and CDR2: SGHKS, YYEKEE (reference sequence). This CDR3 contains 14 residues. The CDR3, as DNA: TGTGCCAGCAGCTTGACCGGCAAGAACTATGGCTACACCTTC. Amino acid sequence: CASSLTGKNYGYTF.

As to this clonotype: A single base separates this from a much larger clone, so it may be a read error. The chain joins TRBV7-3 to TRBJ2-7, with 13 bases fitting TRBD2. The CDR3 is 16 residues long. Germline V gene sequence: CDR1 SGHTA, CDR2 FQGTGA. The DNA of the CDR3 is TGTGCCAGCGGCTTGGAGGGGACTAGCGGGGCCTACGAGCAGTACTTC. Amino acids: CASGLEGTSGAYEQYF.

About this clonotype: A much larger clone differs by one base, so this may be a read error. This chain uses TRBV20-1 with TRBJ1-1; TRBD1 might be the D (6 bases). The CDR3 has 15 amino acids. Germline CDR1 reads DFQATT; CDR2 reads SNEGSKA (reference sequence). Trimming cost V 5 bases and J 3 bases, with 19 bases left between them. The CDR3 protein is CSAGGTIGGDTEAFF. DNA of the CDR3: TGCAGTGCTGGAGGGACCATTGGGGGCGACACTGAAGCTTTCTTT.

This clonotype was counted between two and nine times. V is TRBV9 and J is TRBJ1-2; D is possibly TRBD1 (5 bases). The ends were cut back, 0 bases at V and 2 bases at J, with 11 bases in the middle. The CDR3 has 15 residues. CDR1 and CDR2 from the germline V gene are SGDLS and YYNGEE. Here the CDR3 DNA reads TGTGCCAGCAGCGTAGAGGACACCCAAAACTATGGCTACACCTTC. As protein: CASSVEDTQNYGYTF.

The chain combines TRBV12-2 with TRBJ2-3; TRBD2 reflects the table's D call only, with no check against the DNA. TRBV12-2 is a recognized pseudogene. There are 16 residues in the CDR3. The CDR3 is CASRLRTSGGFDTQYF. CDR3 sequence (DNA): TGTGCAAGTCGCCTTCGGACTAGCGGGGGCTTCGATACGCAGTATTTT.

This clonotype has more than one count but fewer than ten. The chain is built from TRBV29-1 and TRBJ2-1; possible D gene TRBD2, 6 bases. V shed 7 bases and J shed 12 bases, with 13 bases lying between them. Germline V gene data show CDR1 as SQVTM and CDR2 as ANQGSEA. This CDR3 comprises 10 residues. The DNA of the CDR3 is TGCAGCGCCGCATACGGGGGGCAGTTCTTC. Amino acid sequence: CSAAYGGQFF.

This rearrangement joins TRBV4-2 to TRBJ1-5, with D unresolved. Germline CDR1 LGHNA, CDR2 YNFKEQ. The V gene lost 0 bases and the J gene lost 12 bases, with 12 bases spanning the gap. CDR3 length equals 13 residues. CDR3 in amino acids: CASSQDPDGFQHF. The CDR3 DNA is TGTGCCAGCAGCCAAGATCCCGACGGTTTCCAGCATTTT.

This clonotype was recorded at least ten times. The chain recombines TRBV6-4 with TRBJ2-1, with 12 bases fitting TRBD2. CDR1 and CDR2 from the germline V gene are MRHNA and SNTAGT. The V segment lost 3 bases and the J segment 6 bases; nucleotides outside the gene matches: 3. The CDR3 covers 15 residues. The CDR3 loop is CASSELAGGANEQFF. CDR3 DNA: TGTGCCAGCAGTGAACTAGCGGGAGGAGCCAATGAGCAGTTCTTC.

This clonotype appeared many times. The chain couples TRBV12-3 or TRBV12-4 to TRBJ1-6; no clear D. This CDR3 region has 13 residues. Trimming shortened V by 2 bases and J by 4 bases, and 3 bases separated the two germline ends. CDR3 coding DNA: TGTGCCAGCAGTTTAAGTTATAATTCACCCCTCCACTTT. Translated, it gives CASSLSYNSPLHF.

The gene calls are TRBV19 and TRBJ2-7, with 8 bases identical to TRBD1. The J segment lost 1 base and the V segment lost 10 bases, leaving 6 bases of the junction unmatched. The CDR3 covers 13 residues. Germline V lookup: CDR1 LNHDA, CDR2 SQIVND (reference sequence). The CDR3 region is CATARQGSYEQYF. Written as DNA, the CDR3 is TGTGCCACCGCTAGACAGGGGTCCTACGAGCAGTACTTC.

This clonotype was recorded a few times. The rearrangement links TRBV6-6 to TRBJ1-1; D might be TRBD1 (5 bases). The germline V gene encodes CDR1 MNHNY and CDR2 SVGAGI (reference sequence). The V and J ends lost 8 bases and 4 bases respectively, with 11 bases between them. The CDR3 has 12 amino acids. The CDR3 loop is CASGGAGTEAFF. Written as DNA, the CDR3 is TGTGCCAGCGGAGGGGCTGGCACTGAAGCTTTCTTT.

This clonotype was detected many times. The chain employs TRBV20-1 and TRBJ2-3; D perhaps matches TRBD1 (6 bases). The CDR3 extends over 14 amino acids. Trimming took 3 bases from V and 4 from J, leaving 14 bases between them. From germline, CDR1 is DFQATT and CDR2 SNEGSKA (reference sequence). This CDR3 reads CSASTGLYSDTQYF. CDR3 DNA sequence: TGCAGTGCTAGTACAGGGCTTTATTCAGATACGCAGTATTTT.

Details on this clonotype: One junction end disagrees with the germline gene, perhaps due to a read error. The CDR3 loop is CVSRQGSHEQYF. The CDR3 DNA sequence: TGTGTCAGCCGACAGGGTTCCCACGAGCAGTACTTC. The chain has TRBV6-5 and TRBJ2-7; the match to TRBD1 covers 7 bases. Germline V CDR1 and CDR2: MNHEY, SVGAGI. The CDR3 covers 12 residues.

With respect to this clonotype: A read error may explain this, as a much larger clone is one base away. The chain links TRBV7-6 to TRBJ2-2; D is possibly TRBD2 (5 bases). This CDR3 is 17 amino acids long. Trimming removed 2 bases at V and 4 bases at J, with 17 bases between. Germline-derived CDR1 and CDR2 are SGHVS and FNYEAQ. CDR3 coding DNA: TGTGCCAGCAGCTTAAATCTTAGGTACGCGGGCACCGGGGAGCTGTTTTTT. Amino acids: CASSLNLRYAGTGELFF.

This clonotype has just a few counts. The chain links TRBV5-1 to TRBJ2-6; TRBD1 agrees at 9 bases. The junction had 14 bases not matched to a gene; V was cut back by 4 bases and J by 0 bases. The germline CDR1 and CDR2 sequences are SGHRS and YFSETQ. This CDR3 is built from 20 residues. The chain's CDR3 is CASSMGQGRMDNSGANVLTF. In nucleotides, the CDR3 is TGCGCCAGCAGCATGGGACAGGGAAGAATGGACAACTCTGGGGCCAACGTCCTGACTTTC. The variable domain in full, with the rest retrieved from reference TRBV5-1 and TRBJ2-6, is KAGVTQTPRYLIKTRGQQVTLSCSPISGHRSVSWYQQTPGQGLQFLFEYFSETQRNKGNFPGRFSGRQFSNSRSEMNVSTLELGDSALYLCASSMGQGRMDNSGANVLTFGAGSRLTVL.

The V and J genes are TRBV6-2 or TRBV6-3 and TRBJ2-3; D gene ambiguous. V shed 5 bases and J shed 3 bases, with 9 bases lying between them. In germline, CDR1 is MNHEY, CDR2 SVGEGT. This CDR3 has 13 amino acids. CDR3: CASSASETDTQYF. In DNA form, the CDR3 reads TGTGCCAGCAGTGCTAGTGAAACAGATACGCAGTATTTT.

This chain's CDR3 is CASRFAGTSNGELFF. The CDR3 DNA is TGTGCAAGTCGCTTCGCCGGGACTAGCAACGGGGAGCTGTTTTTT. The chain uses TRBV12-2 and TRBJ2-2; the table's D call of TRBD2 was not tested on the DNA. TRBV12-2 is classified as a pseudogene. The CDR3 has 15 residues.

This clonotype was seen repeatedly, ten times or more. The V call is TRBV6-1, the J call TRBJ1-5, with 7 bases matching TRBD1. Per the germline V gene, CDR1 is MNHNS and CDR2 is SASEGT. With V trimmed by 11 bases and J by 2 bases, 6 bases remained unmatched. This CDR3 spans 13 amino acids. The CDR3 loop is CAGQAAGNQPQHF. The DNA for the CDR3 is TGTGCCGGACAGGCTGCGGGCAATCAGCCCCAGCATTTT.